Following are 27 T cell receptor beta chains from one sample sequenced in a study of blood T cell repertoires in COVID-19. Sequencing was performed with immunoSEQ multiplex PCR; in TCRdb, only in-frame clones are kept and a portion is missing. This table has 110,000 to 150,000 clones, under 90% appearing once. Sequenced: peripheral blood. The receptors come from a man in his 70s who had recovered from COVID-19.

This rearrangement joins TRBV13 to TRBJ2-1; 10 nucleotides align to TRBD2. Germline V lookup: CDR1 PRHDT, CDR2 FYEKMQ (reference sequence). This CDR3 comprises 17 residues. The ends lost 0 bases at V and 4 bases at J; junction bases unmatched: 6. The DNA of the CDR3 is TGTGCCAGCAGCTTAGGCCTGACTAGCGGGCAATACAATGAGCAGTTCTTC. Residues: CASSLGLTSGQYNEQFF. The full variable domain, rest sourced from reference TRBV13 and TRBJ2-1, is AAGVIQSPRHLIKEKRETATLKCYPIPRHDTVYWYQQGPGQDPQFLISFYEKMQSDKGSIPDRFSAQQFSDYHSELNMSSLELGDSALYFCASSLGLTSGQYNEQFFGPGTRLTVL.

This chain uses TRBV29-1 with TRBJ2-1; 10 bases map to TRBD2. This CDR3 comprises 15 residues. Per the germline V gene, CDR1 is SQVTM and CDR2 is ANQGSEA. J gave up 3 bases and V 7 bases, and 9 bases lay outside the gene matches. CDR3 DNA sequence: TGCAGCGCGAAAAGGACTAGCGGAGACTACAATGAGCAGTTCTTC. It translates to CSAKRTSGDYNEQFF.

V gene TRBV21-1 combines with J gene TRBJ2-2; the D segment call TRBD1 is taken from the table without a DNA check. TRBV21-1 is assigned pseudogene status. The CDR3 extends over 14 amino acids. The CDR3 protein is CASAGQGGTGELFF. The CDR3 DNA reads TGTGCCAGCGCGGGACAGGGCGGCACCGGGGAGCTGTTTTTT.

The gene calls are TRBV20-1 and TRBJ2-7; D unresolved. CDR1 is DFQATT, CDR2 SNEGSKA, per germline (reference sequence). The CDR3 spans 11 residues. Trimming removed 0 bases at V and 10 bases at J, with 10 bases between. The CDR3, as DNA: TGCAGTGCTAGAGATGAGGTCGTCCAGTACTTC. It encodes CSARDEVVQYF.

V gene TRBV4-1 combines with J gene TRBJ2-1; D remains ambiguous. V was cut by 1 base and J by 0 bases, with 10 bases left in between. Germline V gives CDR1 MGHRA, CDR2 YSYEKL. This CDR3 is built from 16 residues. The CDR3 nucleotides read TGCGCCAGCAGCCAAGGCAGCGCCCGCTCCTACAATGAGCAGTTCTTC. Amino acid sequence: CASSQGSARSYNEQFF.

V is TRBV5-4 and J is TRBJ2-6; D remains unclear. CDR1 is SGHNT and CDR2 is YYREEE in the germline V gene (reference sequence). The CDR3 consists of 16 residues. Trimming pared 6 bases from V and 0 bases from J, leaving 13 bases between. This CDR3 reads CASTPGSGSGANVLTF. The DNA of the CDR3 is TGTGCCAGCACCCCTGGCTCTGGCTCTGGGGCCAACGTCCTGACTTTC.

The chain carries TRBV19 and TRBJ2-1; 7 nucleotides agree with TRBD2. The germline CDR1 and CDR2 sequences are LNHDA and SQIVND (reference sequence). The V and J ends lost 2 bases and 8 bases, in that order; junction bases with no gene match: 9. The CDR3 spans 15 residues. This chain's CDR3 is CASSIQGLGYDEQFF. The CDR3 coding sequence is TGTGCCAGTAGTATACAAGGACTAGGGTATGATGAGCAGTTCTTC. Looking up the rest from reference TRBV19 and TRBJ2-1 gives the full variable domain: DGGITQSPKYLFRKEGQNVTLSCEQNLNHDAMYWYRQDPGQGLRLIYYSQIVNDFQKGDIAEGYSVSREKKESFPLTVTSAQKNPTAFYLCASSIQGLGYDEQFFGPGTRLTVL.

The rearrangement links TRBV11-2 to TRBJ1-1; 10 nucleotides agree with TRBD1. Germline V CDR1 and CDR2: SGHAT, FQNNGV. V shed 6 bases and J 3 bases; nucleotides not matched to a gene: 7. The CDR3 runs to 15 residues. CDR3 protein: CASSPGQGLDTEAFF. The CDR3 DNA follows: TGTGCCAGCAGTCCGGGACAGGGGTTGGACACTGAAGCTTTCTTT.

V usage is TRBV7-2 and J usage is TRBJ2-5, with TRBD2 matching over 9 bases. The CDR3 totals 15 residues. V gave up 1 base and J gave up 5 bases; unmatched junction bases: 5. Germline V gives CDR1 SGHTA, CDR2 FQGNSA. The CDR3 coding sequence is TGTGCCAGCAGCTTAGATAGCGGGAGTGATGAGACCCAGTACTTC. Amino acid sequence: CASSLDSGSDETQYF.

V is TRBV19 and J is TRBJ2-3, with TRBD2 matching 10 bases. Germline lookup yields CDR1 LNHDA and CDR2 SQIVND (reference sequence). Germline trimming cut 8 bases from V and 2 bases from J; bases unmatched to any gene: 7. There are 15 residues in the CDR3. The CDR3 region has the DNA TGTGCCAGTCGTCTAGCGGGAGACCTCACAGATACGCAGTATTTT. Its translation: CASRLAGDLTDTQYF.

V usage is TRBV19 and J usage is TRBJ1-5, with D possibly being TRBD1 (5 bases). Germline-derived CDR1 and CDR2 are LNHDA and SQIVND (reference sequence). V lost 0 bases and J lost 6, with 12 bases in between. This CDR3 is 15 amino acids long. CDR3 residues: CASSIDQGPGQPQHF. CDR3 sequence (DNA): TGTGCCAGTAGTATAGATCAGGGTCCGGGTCAGCCCCAGCATTTT. The full variable domain, its missing parts supplied by reference TRBV19 and TRBJ1-5, is DGGITQSPKYLFRKEGQNVTLSCEQNLNHDAMYWYRQDPGQGLRLIYYSQIVNDFQKGDIAEGYSVSREKKESFPLTVTSAQKNPTAFYLCASSIDQGPGQPQHFGDGTRLSIL.

The chain couples TRBV11-3 to TRBJ2-5; 10 bases are a match to TRBD1. The junction had 9 bases not matched to a gene; V was cut back by 5 bases and J by 3 bases. This CDR3 spans 16 amino acids. Per germline, CDR1 SGHNT and CDR2 YENEEA. The CDR3 region is CASSDNDRGREETQYF. In DNA form, the CDR3 reads TGTGCCAGCAGCGATAACGACAGGGGGCGAGAAGAGACCCAGTACTTC. Supplemented by reference TRBV11-3 and TRBJ2-5, the full variable domain reads EAGVVQSPRYKIIEKKQPVAFWCNPISGHNTLYWYLQNLGQGPELLIRYENEEAVDDSQLPKDRFSAERLKGVDSTLKIQPAELGDSAVYLCASSDNDRGREETQYFGPGTRLLVL.

The J gene is TRBJ1-2, the V gene TRBV7-9, with TRBD1 matching 7 bases. V lost 6 bases to trimming and J lost 6 bases; unmatched junction nucleotides: 4. The CDR3 loop spans 12 amino acids. Germline CDR1 SEHNR, CDR2 FQNEAQ (reference sequence). CDR3 in amino acids: CASSFQGDGYTF. The CDR3 bases are TGTGCCAGCAGTTTTCAGGGGGATGGCTACACCTTC. Full variable domain (remainder filled in from reference TRBV7-9 and TRBJ1-2): DTGVSQNPRHKITKRGQNVTFRCDPISEHNRLYWYRQTLGQGPEFLTYFQNEAQLEKSRLLSDRFSAERPKGSFSTLEIQRTEQGDSAMYLCASSFQGDGYTFGSGTRLTVV.

The chain employs TRBV15 and TRBJ1-1; D call uncertain. The CDR3 has 15 amino acids. Trimming left V 7 bases short and J 5 bases short, with 20 bases between. The germline V gene has CDR1 LNHNV and CDR2 YYDKDF (reference sequence). CDR3: CATMGSVGVRTEAFF. The DNA of the CDR3 is TGTGCCACCATGGGGTCAGTCGGGGTTCGGACTGAAGCTTTCTTT.

The V and J genes are TRBV6-5 and TRBJ1-1, with TRBD1 identical over 7 bases. CDR1 MNHEY and CDR2 SVGAGI come from the germline V gene. V shed 10 bases and J 6 bases; nucleotides not matched to a gene: 17. This CDR3 has 15 residues. The CDR3 sequence: CATYSAGGVSAEAFF. The CDR3 DNA is TGTGCCACCTACTCGGCAGGGGGAGTTAGCGCTGAAGCTTTCTTT.

This clone appeared a single time. The chain carries TRBV7-3 and TRBJ2-3; the match to TRBD2 covers 13 bases. The germline V gene encodes CDR1 SGHTA and CDR2 FQGTGA. V lost 11 bases and J lost 5; bases outside the gene matches: 25. The length of the CDR3 is 20 residues. The CDR3 reads CADSIRPPLLAGGPEDTQYF. CDR3 sequence (DNA): TGTGCCGACTCAATACGCCCTCCCTTACTAGCGGGAGGGCCAGAAGATACGCAGTATTTT. Based on the CDR3 plus reference TRBV7-3 and TRBJ2-3, the full variable domain is GAGVSQTPSNKVTEKGKYVELRCDPISGHTALYWYRQSLGQGPEFLIYFQGTGAADDSGLPNDRFFAVRPEGSVSTLKIQRTERGDSAVYLCADSIRPPLLAGGPEDTQYFGPGTRLTVL.

The chain employs TRBV18 and TRBJ1-2, with 7 bases lining up with TRBD1. Germline V lookup: CDR1 KGHSH, CDR2 LQKENI. This CDR3 is 13 amino acids long. The ends lost 2 bases at V and 7 bases at J; junction bases unmatched: 4. CDR3 residues: CASSPGTEGGYTF. In nucleotides, the CDR3 is TGTGCCAGCTCACCAGGGACAGAGGGTGGCTACACCTTC.

The rearrangement joins TRBV5-1 to TRBJ2-3; 7 positions match TRBD1. This CDR3 is 15 amino acids long. From germline, CDR1 is SGHRS and CDR2 YFSETQ. The junction had 8 bases not matched to a gene; V was cut back by 2 bases and J by 5 bases. The CDR3 region is CASSFPRDSGDTQYF. CDR3 nucleotide sequence: TGCGCCAGCAGCTTCCCGAGGGACAGCGGAGATACGCAGTATTTT. Complete variable domain (other parts from reference TRBV5-1 and TRBJ2-3): KAGVTQTPRYLIKTRGQQVTLSCSPISGHRSVSWYQQTPGQGLQFLFEYFSETQRNKGNFPGRFSGRQFSNSRSEMNVSTLELGDSALYLCASSFPRDSGDTQYFGPGTRLTVL.

The rearrangement joins TRBV28 to TRBJ2-7; D is unclear. This CDR3 contains 12 residues. Germline CDR1 MDHEN, CDR2 SYDVKM. V lost 6 bases and J lost 4, with 10 bases in between. The CDR3 spells CASSLARYEQYF. The CDR3 nucleotides read TGTGCCAGCAGCCTTGCCAGGTACGAGCAGTACTTC.

The gene calls are TRBV30 and TRBJ2-7; TRBD1 agrees at 9 bases. The CDR3 covers 13 residues. Germline trimming cut 5 bases from V and 3 bases from J; bases unmatched to any gene: 5. The germline V gene has CDR1 GTSNPN and CDR2 SVGIG (reference sequence). The CDR3 nucleotides are TGTGCCTGGGAACGGGACAGGGACTACGAGCAGTACTTC. Translation: CAWERDRDYEQYF.

The chain recombines TRBV19 with TRBJ1-1, with D unclear. The V end lost 4 bases, the J end lost 4 bases, and 16 bases lay between the germline ends. CDR3 length: 15 amino acids. The germline V gene encodes CDR1 LNHDA and CDR2 SQIVND (reference sequence). As DNA, the CDR3 is TGTGCCAGTAGTACCCGGGGATCGGCGAGCACTGAAGCTTTCTTT. Residues: CASSTRGSASTEAFF.

This chain joins TRBV19 and TRBJ2-3, with 9 positions matching TRBD2. Trimming at V came to 0 bases and at J to 2 bases, leaving 6 bases not matched to a gene. CDR1 is LNHDA and CDR2 is SQIVND in the germline V gene (reference sequence). This CDR3 has 17 amino acids. CDR3 residues: CASSIDQGLAYTDTQYF. The DNA for the CDR3 is TGTGCCAGTAGTATAGATCAGGGACTAGCCTACACAGATACGCAGTATTTT.

This chain joins TRBV5-1 and TRBJ2-7; 11 positions match TRBD2. Losses at the gene ends were 4 bases for V and 5 bases for J; bases not matched to a gene: 11. Per germline, CDR1 SGHRS and CDR2 YFSETQ. This CDR3 comprises 16 residues. The CDR3 DNA reads as TGCGCCAGCAGCCGGGGAGTAGCGGGAGGGCTGGACGAGCAGTACTTC. Amino acid sequence: CASSRGVAGGLDEQYF.

The chain is built from TRBV3-1 (or the pseudogene TRBV3-2) and TRBJ2-3; TRBD2 aligns across 14 bases. From germline, CDR1 is LGHDT and CDR2 YNNKEL (reference sequence). Unmatched junction bases numbered 3, after V lost 4 bases and J lost 0 bases. The CDR3 covers 17 residues. CDR3 bases: TGTGCCAGCAGCCCGCGACTAGCGGGAGGGAGCACAGATACGCAGTATTTT. It yields the protein CASSPRLAGGSTDTQYF.

The chain recombines TRBV27 with TRBJ1-1; 7 bases line up with TRBD1. With V trimmed by 5 bases and J by 0 bases, 3 bases remained unmatched. The CDR3 length is 14 residues. Per germline, CDR1 MNHEY and CDR2 SMNVEV (reference sequence). DNA of the CDR3: TGTGCCAGCAGTGACAGGGACCTGAACACTGAAGCTTTCTTT. Protein: CASSDRDLNTEAFF.

This chain connects TRBV5-1 to TRBJ2-2, with 13 bases fitting TRBD2. This CDR3 is 15 amino acids long. Trimming cost V 7 bases and J 7 bases; bases outside gene matches: 7. Germline V CDR1 and CDR2: SGHRS, YFSETQ. The CDR3 loop is CASSRLAGGNGELFF. The CDR3 region has the DNA TGCGCCAGCTCAAGACTAGCGGGAGGAAACGGGGAGCTGTTTTTT.

This clone was found once. The J gene is TRBJ2-1, the V gene TRBV18, with a possible D match to TRBD2 (6 bases). There are 15 residues in the CDR3. CDR1 and CDR2 from the germline V gene are KGHSH and LQKENI. V lost 4 bases and J 2 bases, leaving 12 bases between the germline ends. CDR3 amino acids: CASSLGTRPYNEQFF. The CDR3 DNA sequence: TGTGCCAGCTCACTCGGGACTCGACCCTACAATGAGCAGTTCTTC.